This T cell receptor beta chain was recovered during a study of blood T cell repertoires in COVID-19. Overall study context: Acute and convalescent COVID-19 samples came from the United States, Italy and Spain. T cells, B-cell-depleted T cells, or PBMCs provided the cDNA or gDNA that served as material.

Using immunoSEQ multiplex PCR, the repertoire was profiled, and TCRdb retains in-frame clones only, with some absent. The sample has about 60,000 clones, about 86% seen once. The CDR3 runs 15 residues. V was trimmed by 3 bases and J by 1 base, leaving 10 bases between them. CDR1 and CDR2 from the germline V gene are WNHNN and SYGVQD (reference sequence). Sequencing input: peripheral blood. The J gene is TRBJ2-1, the V gene TRBV10-1; D ambiguous. This TCR came from a human donor in a cohort sampled during active COVID-19. This CDR3 reads CASSDNSWSYNEQFF. Here the CDR3 DNA reads TGCGCCAGCAGTGATAATAGTTGGTCCTACAATGAGCAGTTCTTC.